This is a list of T cell receptor beta chains from one sample in a study of CD8+ T cells in alopecia areata. Sequencing was performed with immunoSEQ multiplex PCR; in TCRdb, only in-frame clones are kept and a portion is missing. Here the sample spans around 180,000 clones, 60% being singletons. The material sequenced was CD4+ T cells sorted from blood, taken at week 24, from a patient treated with tofacitinib. These receptors originate from a human donor with alopecia areata. Each CDR3 is given with its conserved first and last residue. A D gene is named only where the DNA matches it firmly. Size is stated for part of the rows, as once, few or many counts, or as a class when the clone is expanded.

>TRBJ2-1|.|TRBV29-1|TRBD2
CSAHSGGDYNEQFF
TGCAGCGCACATAGCGGGGGGGATTACAATGAGCAGTTCTTC
>TRBJ2-7|.|TRBV6-6|TRBD1
CASLGTGSYEQYF
TGTGCCAGCCTCGGGACAGGGAGCTACGAGCAGTACTTC
>TRBJ2-7|once|TRBV25-1|.
CASSGFHEQYF
TGTGCCAGCAGTGGATTCCACGAGCAGTACTTC
>TRBJ2-6|.|TRBV5-6|.
CASSFSASGANVLTF
TGTGCCAGCAGCTTTAGCGCCTCTGGGGCCAACGTCCTGACTTTC
>TRBJ1-4|.|TRBV7-8|TRBD1
CASSLIGGREKLFF
TGTGCCAGCAGCTTAATAGGGGGCCGAGAAAAACTGTTTTTT
>TRBJ1-6|.|TRBV6-6|.
CASSNLVDSPLHF
TGTGCCAGCAGTAACCTAGTTGATTCACCCCTCCACTTT
>TRBJ1-6|.|TRBV27|.
CASSSRLGSPLHF
TGTGCCAGCAGTTCCCGGCTGGGGTCACCCCTCCACTTT
>TRBJ2-1|once|TRBV4-1|TRBD2
CASSQGLAGSYNEQFF
TGCGCCAGCAGCCAAGGACTAGCGGGCTCCTACAATGAGCAGTTCTTC
>TRBJ2-1|.|TRBV27|.
CASSPLSGEQFF
TGTGCCAGCAGTCCACTTAGTGGTGAGCAGTTCTTC
>TRBJ1-2|.|TRBV29-1|TRBD1
CSVDGQDGVGYGYTF
TGCAGCGTTGACGGACAGGATGGCGTCGGCTATGGCTACACCTTC
>TRBJ1-2|.|TRBV20-1|TRBD1
CSAGQAGGYTF
TGCAGTGCCGGACAGGCGGGTGGCTACACCTTC
>TRBJ2-3|few|TRBV29-1|.
CSADPGHTDTQYF
TGCAGCGCCGACCCAGGCCACACAGATACGCAGTATTTT
>TRBJ2-1|.|TRBV18|TRBD1
CASSPGTAYNEQFF
TGTGCCAGCTCACCGGGGACAGCCTACAATGAGCAGTTCTTC
>TRBJ2-1|.|TRBV5-4|.
CASTYPQGLANEQFF
TGTGCCAGCACATATCCCCAGGGTCTGGCCAATGAGCAGTTCTTC
>TRBJ2-5|few|TRBV15|.
CATSRHQETQYF
TGTGCCACCAGCCGGCACCAAGAGACCCAGTACTTC
>TRBJ2-3|.|TRBV7-3|TRBD2
CASSRTSGTDTQYF
TGTGCCAGCAGCCGGACTAGCGGCACAGATACGCAGTATTTT
>TRBJ1-1|few|TRBV29-1|.
CSVSDRNTEAFF
TGCAGCGTTTCTGACAGGAACACTGAAGCTTTCTTT
>TRBJ1-1|few|TRBV15|.
CATSGSLVVTEAFF
TGTGCCACCAGCGGTTCGCTGGTTGTCACTGAAGCTTTCTTT
>TRBJ2-5|.|TRBV7-6|TRBD1
CASSLETGGGETQYF
TGTGCCAGCAGCTTAGAGACAGGGGGTGGGGAGACCCAGTACTTC
>TRBJ2-5|.|TRBV2|.
CASSVSETQYF
TGTGCCAGCAGTGTTTCAGAGACCCAGTACTTC
>TRBJ1-4|.|TRBV6-1|.
CASSAGTSNEKLFF
TGTGCCAGCAGTGCAGGGACAAGTAATGAAAAACTGTTTTTT
>TRBJ1-5|.|TRBV2|.
CASSFGLVYSSNQPQHF
TGTGCCAGCAGTTTTGGTTTGGTTTACAGTAGCAATCAGCCCCAGCATTTT
>TRBJ2-5|.|TRBV10-3|.
CAISVLGETQYF
TGTGCCATCAGTGTACTAGGTGAGACCCAGTACTTC
>TRBJ1-6|.|TRBV9|.
CASSVSRTVGSPLHF
TGTGCCAGCAGCGTAAGTCGGACGGTTGGATCACCCCTCCACTTT
>TRBJ2-6|.|TRBV4-3|.
CASSQDPTASSGANVLTF
TGCGCCAGCAGCCAAGATCCGACGGCTAGCTCTGGGGCCAACGTCCTGACTTTC
>TRBJ2-1|.|TRBV6-6|.
CASSSPQGRHEQFF
TGTGCCAGCAGTTCCCCGCAGGGTAGGCATGAGCAGTTCTTC
>TRBJ1-1|.|TRBV6-5|.
CASSYAGSAEAFF
TGTGCCAGCAGTTACGCAGGGAGCGCTGAAGCTTTCTTT
>TRBJ1-2|.|TRBV6-6|.
CASSYKTVESYTF
TGTGCCAGCAGTTACAAGACAGTGGAGAGCTACACCTTC
>TRBJ2-3|.|TRBV29-1|.
CSVEGTILDTQYF
TGCAGCGTTGAAGGGACAATATTAGATACGCAGTATTTT
>TRBJ1-6|.|TRBV5-6|.
CASSSGTKDSPLHF
TGTGCCAGCAGCTCCGGGACAAAGGATTCACCCCTCCACTTT
>TRBJ1-6|.|TRBV30|.
CAWTSQVLQPLHF
TGTGCCTGGACCTCCCAGGTCTTACAACCCCTCCACTTT
>TRBJ1-6|once|TRBV30|.
CAWRSRGSSYNSPLHF
TGTGCCTGGAGAAGTAGGGGGAGCTCCTATAATTCACCCCTCCACTTT
>TRBJ2-1|.|TRBV9|.
CASSVDVSIYRLNEQFF
TGTGCCAGCAGCGTAGATGTGTCGATCTATCGTCTTAATGAGCAGTTCTTC
>TRBJ1-2|once|TRBV29-1|.
CTVNHGNYGYTF
TGCACAGTTAATCACGGGAACTATGGCTACACCTTC
>TRBJ1-1|.|TRBV29-1|.
CSVAVSTEAFF
TGCAGCGTTGCCGTTTCCACTGAAGCTTTCTTT
>TRBJ2-5|.|TRBV4-3|.
CASSQDLGPQETQYF
TGCGCCAGCAGCCAAGATCTGGGACCACAAGAGACCCAGTACTTC
>TRBJ1-1|few|TRBV29-1|.
CSGGSGGTEAFF
TGCAGCGGGGGGAGTGGGGGCACTGAAGCTTTCTTT
>TRBJ1-1|once|TRBV25-1|.
CASSGTNAEAFF
TGTGCCAGCAGTGGGACAAACGCTGAAGCTTTCTTT
>TRBJ1-1|.|TRBV4-3|.
CASSQVTRGNTEAFF
TGCGCCAGCAGCCAGGTTACCAGGGGAAACACTGAAGCTTTCTTT
>TRBJ2-3|.|TRBV7-3|.
CASGTDTQYF
TGTGCCAGCGGAACAGATACGCAGTATTTT
>TRBJ1-5|.|TRBV4-3|.
CASSLNSYSNQPQHF
TGCGCCAGCAGCCTTAACAGCTATAGCAATCAGCCCCAGCATTTT
>TRBJ2-7|.|TRBV29-1|.
CSVEGWGDRSSYEQYF
TGCAGCGTTGAAGGTTGGGGTGACAGATCCTCCTACGAGCAGTACTTC
>TRBJ2-5|.|TRBV7-2|.
CASSPQAIQETQYF
TGTGCCAGCAGCCCCCAGGCCATCCAAGAGACCCAGTACTTC